A selection of T cell receptor beta chains follows, all from one sample in a study of graft-versus-host responses after intestinal transplantation. Measured with immunoSEQ multiplex PCR; TCRdb has only the in-frame clones, and not every one. The data show roughly 50,000 clones, 80% to 95% seen once. These receptors are not linked to any known antigen. The sequencing used unstimulated CD4+ T cells sorted from spleen or lymph node cells, collected before transplant. All receptors derive from a human donor who was the organ donor for an intestinal transplant. Both conserved end residues are part of each CDR3. The D gene is left open where the match is weak. A row's size may be missing; if present it is once, few, many or a size class.

J: TRBJ2-1; D: TRBD2; size: .; V: TRBV19; DNA: TGTGCCAGTAGTAAAAGCGGGAGTGCGTATGAGCAGTTCTTC; CDR3: CASSKSGSAYEQFF
J: TRBJ2-7; D: .; size: .; V: TRBV30; DNA: TGTGCCTGGAATCACTTACCCTACGAGCAGTACTTC; CDR3: CAWNHLPYEQYF
J: TRBJ2-5; D: TRBD1; size: .; V: TRBV5-1; DNA: TGCGCCAGCAGCCTCGGGACAGGGGGGCAAGAGACCCAGTACTTC; CDR3: CASSLGTGGQETQYF
J: TRBJ2-7; D: TRBD1; size: .; V: TRBV7-2; DNA: TGTGCCAGCAGCTTAAGGCAGGGGGCGCCCTACGAGCAGTACTTC; CDR3: CASSLRQGAPYEQYF
J: TRBJ2-3; D: TRBD2; size: .; V: TRBV5-1; DNA: TGCGCCAGCGAAATCGGGAGGGCCCGAGATACGCAGTATTTT; CDR3: CASEIGRARDTQYF
J: TRBJ1-2; D: .; size: .; V: TRBV28; DNA: TGTGCCAGCAGCAGCTCAATCTATGGCTACACCTTC; CDR3: CASSSSIYGYTF
J: TRBJ2-7; D: TRBD2; size: .; V: TRBV27; DNA: TGTGCCAGCAGAGGGACTAGCGGGATGTCCTACGAGCAGTACTTC; CDR3: CASRGTSGMSYEQYF
J: TRBJ2-7; D: .; size: .; V: TRBV7-2; DNA: TGTGCCAGCAGCCCCCCCGGGACAAACGAGCAGTACTTC; CDR3: CASSPPGTNEQYF
J: TRBJ2-2; D: .; size: .; V: TRBV7-9; DNA: TGTGCCAGCAGCTCCTTTTACATGTCCGGGGAGCTGTTTTTT; CDR3: CASSSFYMSGELFF
J: TRBJ2-3; D: .; size: .; V: TRBV2; DNA: TGTGCCAGCAGTTTACAGGGAGGCACAGATACGCAGTATTTT; CDR3: CASSLQGGTDTQYF
J: TRBJ1-6; D: .; size: .; V: TRBV5-8; DNA: TGTGCCAGCAGCTTGCGATCCAATTCACCCCTCCACTTT; CDR3: CASSLRSNSPLHF
J: TRBJ2-2; D: TRBD2; size: .; V: TRBV7-6; DNA: TGTGCCAGCAGCAGCCAGCGGGAGCTGGTCACCGGGGAGCTGTTTTTT; CDR3: CASSSQRELVTGELFF
J: TRBJ1-5; D: TRBD1; size: .; V: TRBV25-1; DNA: TGTGCCAGCAGTGAGGGACAGGGGAATCAGCCCCAGCATTTT; CDR3: CASSEGQGNQPQHF
J: TRBJ2-7; D: .; size: .; V: TRBV30; DNA: TGTGCCTGGAGTGTCAGCTCCTACGAGCAGTACTTC; CDR3: CAWSVSSYEQYF
J: TRBJ2-4; D: .; size: .; V: TRBV7-9; DNA: TGTGCCAGCAGCCCCCTCGGAGCGGCGTACATTCAGTACTTC; CDR3: CASSPLGAAYIQYF
J: TRBJ2-7; D: .; size: .; V: TRBV18; DNA: TGTGCCAGCTCACTTGACCAGGAAATCTACGAGCAGTACTTC; CDR3: CASSLDQEIYEQYF
J: TRBJ2-7; D: .; size: .; V: TRBV11-2; DNA: TGTGCCAGCAGCTTAGTCAGGGGAGGGCAGTACTTC; CDR3: CASSLVRGGQYF
J: TRBJ2-3; D: .; size: .; V: TRBV7-9; DNA: TGTGCCAGCAGCTTGGCGGGGCTCAGACCAGATACGCAGTATTTT; CDR3: CASSLAGLRPDTQYF
J: TRBJ1-6; D: TRBD1; size: .; V: TRBV4-1; DNA: TGCGCCAGCAGCCAAGGAATGGGGACAGGGGATTCACCCCTCCACTTT; CDR3: CASSQGMGTGDSPLHF
J: TRBJ2-7; D: .; size: .; V: TRBV5-1; DNA: TGCGCCAGCAGCTTCGGACTGGACTCCTACGAGCAGTACTTC; CDR3: CASSFGLDSYEQYF
J: TRBJ2-7; D: .; size: .; V: TRBV19; DNA: TGTGCCAGTAGACCTACTTCCCCCTCCTACGAGCAGTACTTC; CDR3: CASRPTSPSYEQYF
J: TRBJ1-6; D: .; size: .; V: TRBV11-2; DNA: TGTGCCAGCAGCCGTTACTCGACAGGAAATAATTCACCCCTCCACTTT; CDR3: CASSRYSTGNNSPLHF
J: TRBJ2-7; D: .; size: .; V: TRBV5-1; DNA: TGCGCCAGCAGCTTGGACAGCGCCTACGAGCAGTACTTC; CDR3: CASSLDSAYEQYF
J: TRBJ2-7; D: .; size: .; V: TRBV18; DNA: TGTGCCAGCTCACCCCCGGGTGGGGGGGCATCCTACGAGCAGTACTTC; CDR3: CASSPPGGGASYEQYF
J: TRBJ2-1; D: TRBD2; size: .; V: TRBV25-1; DNA: TGTGCCAGCAGTGAAAGTGGGCTAGCGGGAGGACATGAGCAGTTCTTC; CDR3: CASSESGLAGGHEQFF
J: TRBJ2-7; D: .; size: .; V: TRBV6-5; DNA: TGTGCCAGCAGTTTCTCCCAGCTTCGTTTCTCCTACGAGCAGTACTTC; CDR3: CASSFSQLRFSYEQYF
J: TRBJ2-3; D: .; size: .; V: TRBV30; DNA: TGTGCCTGGGGGCCGGGACTTACGGGGGATACGCAGTATTTT; CDR3: CAWGPGLTGDTQYF
J: TRBJ2-5; D: .; size: .; V: TRBV5-6; DNA: TGTGCCAGCAGTTTTTTCCTAACCCGTACTCAAGAGACCCAGTACTTC; CDR3: CASSFFLTRTQETQYF
J: TRBJ2-5; D: .; size: .; V: TRBV9; DNA: TGTGCCAGCAGCGCCCAGGGGCGGGAGACCCAGTACTTC; CDR3: CASSAQGRETQYF
J: TRBJ1-5; D: .; size: .; V: TRBV27; DNA: TGTGCCAGCAGCCCAGGGTTGGGGTGGAGCAATCAGCCCCAGCATTTT; CDR3: CASSPGLGWSNQPQHF
J: TRBJ2-1; D: TRBD1; size: .; V: TRBV7-3; DNA: TGTGCCAGCAGCTTTACAGGGGGCAATGAGCAGTTCTTC; CDR3: CASSFTGGNEQFF
J: TRBJ2-1; D: .; size: .; V: TRBV5-4; DNA: TGTGCCAGCAGCTTGCTCCGGGACAAGAATGAGCAGTTCTTC; CDR3: CASSLLRDKNEQFF
J: TRBJ2-3; D: .; size: .; V: TRBV5-1; DNA: TGCGCCAGCAGCTTTAAGGCAGATACGCAGTATTTT; CDR3: CASSFKADTQYF
J: TRBJ2-5; D: TRBD1; size: few; V: TRBV15; DNA: TGTGCCACCAGCAGAAGAAGACAGGGGGGAAAAGAGACCCAGTACTTC; CDR3: CATSRRRQGGKETQYF
J: TRBJ1-5; D: TRBD1; size: .; V: TRBV2; DNA: TGTGCCAGCAGTGAGGACAGGGCAGGACAGCCCCAGCATTTT; CDR3: CASSEDRAGQPQHF
J: TRBJ2-3; D: .; size: .; V: TRBV7-2; DNA: TGTGCCAGCAGCTTTACGGCGCCGGAGACGCAGTATTTT; CDR3: CASSFTAPETQYF